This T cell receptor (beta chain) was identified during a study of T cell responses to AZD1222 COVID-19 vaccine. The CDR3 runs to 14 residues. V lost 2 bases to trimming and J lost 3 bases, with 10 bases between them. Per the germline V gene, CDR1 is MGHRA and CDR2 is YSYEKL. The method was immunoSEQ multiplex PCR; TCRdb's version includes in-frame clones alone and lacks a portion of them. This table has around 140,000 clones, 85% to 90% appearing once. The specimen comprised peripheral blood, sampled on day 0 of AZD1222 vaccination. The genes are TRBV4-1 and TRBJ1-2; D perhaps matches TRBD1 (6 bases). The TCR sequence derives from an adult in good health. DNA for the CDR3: TGCGCCAGCAGCCAAACACAGGGCCACTATGGCTACACCTTC. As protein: CASSQTQGHYGYTF.